The present T cell receptor (beta chain) was sequenced within a study of identical twins. Study results and caveats: Low generation-probability sequences were in excess among twin-shared out-of-frame alpha sequences. The models gave estimates that fell short of the out-of-frame TCR alpha sharing seen in monozygotic twins.

Each CDR3 protein gets one entry after TCRdb re-called the 5' RACE reads with MiXCR. Altogether 640,000 or so distinct CDR3 sequences are present, roughly 6% being singletons, with the ten largest covering about 1.8%. This CDR3 has 12 residues. Trimming removed 2 bases from V and 11 bases from J; junction bases left unmatched: 5. This clonotype was counted many times. Its antigen is unknown. Sequenced material: naive T cells sorted from blood. The clonotype comes from a man aged 18 to 29 in good health. V is TRBV12-3 or TRBV12-4 and J is TRBJ1-1; 7 positions match TRBD1. In nucleotides, the CDR3 is TGTGCCAGCAGTTTACGCAGGGGGAGTGCTTTCTTT. Protein sequence: CASSLRRGSAFF.